These 2 T cell receptor beta chains share one sample of origin, sequenced in a study of cytomegalovirus exposure and HLA in healthy donors. With 60 Vbeta and 13 Jbeta primers, the PCR was carried out. Sequencing was performed with immunoSEQ multiplex PCR; in TCRdb, only in-frame clones are kept and a portion is missing. The top ten clones hold around 5.5% of a sample with 70,000 to 95,000 clones, approximately 60% of them seen once. Material for sequencing was PBMCs. The receptors derive from a woman aged 25 to 45 in good health and CMV-seropositive.

V gene TRBV7-2 combines with J gene TRBJ1-2, with no clear D. The ends were cut back, 1 base at V and 5 bases at J, with 11 bases in the middle. From germline, CDR1 is SGHTA and CDR2 FQGNSA. The CDR3 totals 14 residues. CDR3 in amino acids: CASSLGGSNYGYTF. CDR3 nucleotides: TGTGCCAGCAGCTTAGGAGGAAGCAATTATGGCTACACCTTC.

V and J are TRBV6-1 and TRBJ2-1; a weak D match, TRBD2 (6 bases). CDR3 length: 14 amino acids. Trimming stripped 3 bases from V and 7 bases from J, with 13 bases between. Looked up from germline, CDR1 is MNHNS and CDR2 is SASEGT. In DNA, the CDR3 is TGTGCCAGCAGTGATTCGACTAGTCCTAATGAGCAGTTCTTC. It specifies CASSDSTSPNEQFF.